Listed below are T cell receptor beta chains from one sample, sequenced in a study of persistence of HIV-infected CD4 T cells. No antigen has been assigned to these receptors. Assay: immunoSEQ multiplex PCR; the TCRdb copy retains only in-frame clones and omits some. Of tens of thousands of clones in the sample, roughly 77% were seen once. Sequencing was performed on CD4+ T cells sorted from PBMCs after approximately 20-hour stimulation, taken from a patient who received antiretroviral therapy. The source is an adult man with HIV who was CMV-seropositive. CDR3s include the opening cysteine and the closing phenylalanine or tryptophan. The order of the fields is clone size, J gene, D gene, V gene, CDR3 protein, CDR3 DNA. The D gene is left open where the match is weak. Size is stated for part of the rows, as once, few or many counts, or as a class when the clone is expanded.

-,TRBJ1-2,-,TRBV29-1,CSVEEGGTNYGYTF,TGCAGCGTTGAAGAGGGGGGGACTAACTATGGCTACACCTTC
few,TRBJ2-2,-,TRBV3-1/TRBV3-2,CASSQGYGGGTGELFF,TGTGCCAGCAGCCAGGGATACGGGGGTGGTACCGGGGAGCTGTTTTTT
-,TRBJ1-2,TRBD1,TRBV5-1,CASSPGQAESYTF,TGCGCCAGCAGCCCGGGACAGGCCGAATCCTACACCTTC
few,TRBJ1-6,-,TRBV4-1,CASSQDPNSPLHF,TGCGCCAGCAGCCAAGATCCTAATTCACCCCTCCACTTT
-,TRBJ2-5,-,TRBV12-5,CASGLKVRAQETQYF,TGTGCTAGTGGTTTGAAGGTCAGGGCCCAAGAGACCCAGTACTTC
-,TRBJ1-4,-,TRBV12-3/TRBV12-4,CASSLRGEEKLFF,TGTGCCAGCAGTTTAAGGGGGGAGGAAAAACTGTTTTTT
-,TRBJ1-1,-,TRBV6-5,CASIRGGGETEAFF,TGTGCCAGCATCCGAGGGGGGGGAGAAACTGAAGCTTTCTTT
-,TRBJ1-5,TRBD1,TRBV2,CASSATGGFNQPQHF,TGTGCCAGCAGTGCAACAGGGGGCTTCAATCAGCCCCAGCATTTT
-,TRBJ1-1,-,TRBV6-5,CASSYKGRTEAFF,TGTGCCAGCAGTTACAAGGGGAGGACAGAAGCTTTCTTT
-,TRBJ1-2,-,TRBV6-1,CAIYNVRGNYGYTF,TGTGCCATCTACAACGTCAGGGGAAACTATGGCTACACCTTC
-,TRBJ1-6,-,TRBV6-5,CASSYSTSPPRIALHF,TGTGCCAGCAGTTACTCTACCTCTCCACCGCGGATCGCACTCCACTTT
-,TRBJ2-1,TRBD2,TRBV4-2,CASSQLGLAGGDEQFF,TGTGCCAGCAGCCAACTGGGACTAGCGGGGGGGGATGAGCAGTTCTTC
-,TRBJ1-1,-,TRBV5-1,CASSLETAISPEAFF,TGCGCCAGCAGCTTGGAGACAGCGATTTCCCCTGAAGCTTTCTTT
-,TRBJ2-1,TRBD1,TRBV5-1,CASRVTGQGGGASYNEQFF,TGCGCCAGCAGGGTTACGGGACAGGGGGGTGGCGCGTCCTACAATGAGCAGTTCTTC
-,TRBJ1-5,TRBD1,TRBV6-5,CASRGTGGWNQPQHF,TGTGCCAGCAGAGGGACAGGGGGATGGAATCAGCCCCAGCATTTT